This TCR beta chain comes out of a study of shared clonotypes between healthy human individuals. V dropped 7 bases and J dropped 1; count of bases not matched to a gene: 4. The CDR3 has 13 residues. CDR1 and CDR2 from the germline V gene are SQVTM and ANQGSEA. Sequencing was performed with immunoSEQ multiplex PCR; in TCRdb, only in-frame clones are kept and a portion is missing. The table records roughly 500,000 clones, 79% of them present only once. This clone was seen once. Additional DNA sequences in this sample encode the identical CDR3. The rearrangement joins TRBV29-1 to TRBJ2-7, with TRBD2 matching 10 bases. This clonotype originated in a woman between 35 and 50 years old in good health. Some clones in this sample may be carry-over from other donors' samples. The sample comprised PBMCs. The CDR3 DNA follows: TGCAGCGCCCGGACTAGCGGTTCCTACGAGCAGTACTTC. Translating gives CSARTSGSYEQYF.